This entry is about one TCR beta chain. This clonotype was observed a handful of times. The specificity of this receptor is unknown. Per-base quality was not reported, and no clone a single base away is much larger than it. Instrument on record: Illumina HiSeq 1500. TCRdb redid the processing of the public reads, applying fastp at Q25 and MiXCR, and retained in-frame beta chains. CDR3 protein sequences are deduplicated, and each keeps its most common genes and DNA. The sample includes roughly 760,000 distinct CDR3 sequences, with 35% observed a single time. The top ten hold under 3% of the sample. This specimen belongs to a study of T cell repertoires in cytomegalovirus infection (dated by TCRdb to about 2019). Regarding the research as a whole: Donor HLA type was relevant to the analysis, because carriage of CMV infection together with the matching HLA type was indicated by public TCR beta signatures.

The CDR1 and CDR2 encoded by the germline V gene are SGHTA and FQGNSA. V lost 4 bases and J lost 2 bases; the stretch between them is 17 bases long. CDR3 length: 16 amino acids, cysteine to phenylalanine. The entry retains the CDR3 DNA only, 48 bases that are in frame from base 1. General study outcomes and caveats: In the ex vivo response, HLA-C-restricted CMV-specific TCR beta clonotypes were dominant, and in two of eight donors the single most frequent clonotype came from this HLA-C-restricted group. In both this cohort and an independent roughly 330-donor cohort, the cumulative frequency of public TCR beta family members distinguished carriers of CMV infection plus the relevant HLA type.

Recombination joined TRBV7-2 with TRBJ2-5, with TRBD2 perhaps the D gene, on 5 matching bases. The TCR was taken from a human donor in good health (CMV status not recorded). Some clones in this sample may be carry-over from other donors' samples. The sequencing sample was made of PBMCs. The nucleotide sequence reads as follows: TGTGCCAGCAGCTCCACGCCCAGCGGTTCTCAAGAGACCCAGTACTTC. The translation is CASSSTPSGSQETQYF.